This T cell receptor beta chain was sequenced during a study of CD8+ T cells in alopecia areata. Overall study results and limits: Within the top 100, expanded CD8+ clones significantly decreased with tofacitinib, as did scalp clonality. The study found that many expanded lesional clones persisted in scalp and blood during tofacitinib.

RNA was extracted and reverse transcribed into cDNA as the sequencing template. Here immunoSEQ multiplex PCR was the method, and the copy in TCRdb shows in-frame clones only, minus some. The sample carries over 5,500 clones, approximately 71% recorded once. This clone was observed a single time. Its antigen is still unknown. The treatment: oral pan-JAK inhibitor, 5-10 mg twice daily. Alopecia areata patients gave lesional scalp punch biopsies and peripheral blood samples. Germline trimming cut 7 bases from V and 2 bases from J; bases unmatched to any gene: 6. CDR3 length: 14 amino acids. Germline V lookup: CDR1 LNHDA, CDR2 SQIVND (reference sequence).

The TCR sequence derives from a human donor with alopecia areata. Sample: skin, taken at week 4, from a patient treated with tofacitinib. V and J are TRBV19 and TRBJ2-7; 9 positions match TRBD2. CDR3 DNA: TGTGCCAGTAACGCGGCGGGGGGGACCTACGAGCAGTACTTC. Translated, it gives CASNAAGGTYEQYF.